This TCR beta chain came from a study of cytomegalovirus exposure and HLA in healthy donors. The PCR had 60 Vbeta and 13 Jbeta primers. TCRdb's copy holds only in-frame clones and misses some; the assay was immunoSEQ multiplex PCR. The table has some 150,000 clones, more than 80% seen once; the top ten hold around 6.7%. Points from the study as a whole: A missense DCLRE1C variant was associated with V- and J-gene trimming of TCR beta chains in a later analysis, and an independent cohort replicated the association. In a later analysis, CMV-associated beta chains were mostly HLA-associated, it appeared. A reported reduction in N-insertions relative to the approximately 690-donor mean was seen in an Asian-associated ancestry cluster in a later analysis.

This clone has more than one count but fewer than ten. Its specificity is not known. The CDR3 contains 17 residues. CDR1 and CDR2 (germline): LGHNA, YNFKEQ. Germline trimming cut 0 bases from V and 6 bases from J; bases unmatched to any gene: 13. The receptor was isolated from a young woman in good health and CMV-seropositive. The genes are TRBV4-2 and TRBJ2-5; 7 positions agree with TRBD2. Sequencing was carried out using PBMCs. CDR3 DNA sequence: TGTGCCAGCAGCCAAGACGGGGCCGGGGAGGGGTGGCAGACCCAGTACTTC. This sequence encodes CASSQDGAGEGWQTQYF.